These 16 T cell receptor beta chains share one sample of origin, sequenced in a study of CD8 T cells in Susac syndrome. With random hexamers, reverse transcription was performed on about 0.5 to 1 ug of RNA. TCRdb fed the immunoSEQ multiplex PCR reads into MiXCR, producing one record per CDR3 protein. The top ten hold 0.065% to 0.09% of the sample, which has 95,000 to 150,000 distinct CDR3 sequences, around 94% seen once. The specimen sequenced was CD4+ T cells from PBMCs. These receptors all stem from a human donor in good health.

The chain combines TRBV5-6 with TRBJ2-7; D is perhaps TRBD1 (6 bases). Per the germline V gene, CDR1 is SGHDT and CDR2 is YYEEEE. The germline V and J ends were trimmed by 1 base and 0 bases, with 14 bases remaining between them. The CDR3 loop spans 16 amino acids. The chain's CDR3 is CASSLYSMGASYEQYF. DNA for the CDR3: TGTGCCAGCAGCTTGTACTCGATGGGGGCCTCCTACGAGCAGTACTTC.

The gene calls are TRBV14 and TRBJ1-1; D not certain. Germline V gene data show CDR1 as SGHDN and CDR2 as FVKESK. V dropped 2 bases and J dropped 3 bases, with 10 bases sitting between them. The CDR3 covers 14 residues. The CDR3, as DNA: TGTGCCAGCAGCCAATGGGGATGGGACACTGAAGCTTTCTTT. This translates into CASSQWGWDTEAFF.

This clonotype was found a few times. This chain joins TRBV5-6 and TRBJ2-7; D might be TRBD2 (5 bases). This CDR3 is built from 16 residues. The V and J ends lost 3 bases and 2 bases respectively, with 18 bases between them. Per germline, CDR1 SGHDT and CDR2 YYEEEE. The CDR3 region has the DNA TGTGCCAGCAGCTCAAGTACCGGGATCGGCACCTACGAGCAGTACTTC. Its protein product is CASSSSTGIGTYEQYF.

This sequence joins TRBV6-2 or TRBV6-3 and TRBJ2-2, with a tentative D call TRBD2 (6 bases). Germline V gene sequence: CDR1 MNHEY, CDR2 SVGEGT. The CDR3 is made up of 15 amino acids. V lost 7 bases and J 1 base, leaving 13 bases between the germline ends. The CDR3 DNA follows: TGTGCCAGCAACTGGGACTTTCAGAACACCGGGGAGCTGTTTTTT. This sequence encodes CASNWDFQNTGELFF.

The CDR3 DNA reads as TGCAGTGCTAGTACTGGAAACACCATATATTTT. Its protein is CSASTGNTIYF. The genes are TRBV20-1 and TRBJ1-3; D gene uncertain. The CDR3 spans 11 residues. V was clipped by 3 bases and J by 2 bases, with 2 bases between them. Germline V gene data show CDR1 as DFQATT and CDR2 as SNEGSKA (reference sequence).

The CDR3 loop reads CASSLVVDNPSEAFF. CDR3 bases: TGCGCCAGCAGCTTGGTCGTAGACAACCCAAGTGAAGCTTTCTTT. The chain is built from TRBV5-1 and TRBJ1-1; no clear D gene. This CDR3 region has 15 residues. Germline values: CDR1 SGHRS, CDR2 YFSETQ. Trimming removed 0 bases from V and 7 bases from J, with 16 bases in between.

This chain's CDR3 is CASSGRGRPETQYF. For the CDR3, the DNA is TGCGCCAGCAGTGGACGGGGGCGCCCAGAGACCCAGTACTTC. This chain connects TRBV5-1 to TRBJ2-5; D may be TRBD1 or TRBD2 (6 bases each). The germline gives CDR1 SGHRS, CDR2 YFSETQ. CDR3 size: 14 residues. With 5 bases removed from V and 4 bases from J, the gap between germline ends came to 15 bases.

The chain couples TRBV5-1 to TRBJ1-1, with D perhaps matching TRBD1 (6 bases). Germline V gene sequence: CDR1 SGHRS, CDR2 YFSETQ. The germline V and J ends were trimmed by 0 bases and 5 bases, with 8 bases remaining between them. The CDR3 totals 13 residues. The CDR3 DNA reads as TGCGCCAGCAGCTTGGTTAGGGGGACTGAAGCTTTCTTT. This encodes CASSLVRGTEAFF.

A single count supports this clonotype. The V gene is TRBV25-1, the J gene TRBJ2-7; no firm D call. Germline CDR1 MGHDK, CDR2 SYGVNS. The length of the CDR3 is 11 residues. V lost 2 bases, J lost 5 bases, and 4 bases lay in between. CDR3 DNA sequence: TGTGCCAGCAGTGAAGTCCACGAGCAGTACTTC. This encodes CASSEVHEQYF.

The genes are TRBV7-9 and TRBJ2-7; D is uncertain. The germline gives CDR1 SEHNR, CDR2 FQNEAQ (reference sequence). This CDR3 is 11 amino acids long. With 1 base removed from V and 5 bases from J, the gap between germline ends came to 3 bases. The CDR3 region is CASSLVHEQYF. The CDR3 bases are TGTGCCAGCAGCTTAGTCCACGAGCAGTACTTC.

The chain carries TRBV29-1 and TRBJ2-7, with D unclear. Per germline, CDR1 SQVTM and CDR2 ANQGSEA. The ends were cut back, 5 bases at V and 2 bases at J, with 10 bases in the middle. This CDR3 contains 12 residues. The CDR3 loop is CSVKTETYEQYF. The CDR3 DNA follows: TGCAGCGTTAAGACGGAGACCTACGAGCAGTACTTC.

The rearrangement joins TRBV6-2 or TRBV6-3 to TRBJ2-3; D is perhaps TRBD1 (6 bases). Between the trimmed V and J ends, which lost 4 bases and 2 bases, there was a span of 13 bases. The germline V gene has CDR1 MNHEY and CDR2 SVGEGT. This CDR3 comprises 15 residues. The CDR3 region is CASSSGVSNTDTQYF. As DNA, the CDR3 is TGTGCCAGCAGTTCAGGGGTGTCGAACACAGATACGCAGTATTTT.

The chain couples TRBV25-1 to TRBJ2-1, with a weak D call TRBD2 (6 bases). Germline V gene data show CDR1 as MGHDK and CDR2 as SYGVNS. Trimming took off 2 bases at V and 8 bases at J, with 10 bases between the two ends. This CDR3 has 13 residues. CDR3 nucleotide sequence: TGTGCCAGCAGTGAAGCTGGGAGGTATGAGCAGTTCTTC. Its protein product is CASSEAGRYEQFF.

The chain joins TRBV19 to TRBJ2-1; 10 positions agree with TRBD2. Germline lookup yields CDR1 LNHDA and CDR2 SQIVND (reference sequence). The junction had 6 bases not matched to a gene; V was cut back by 3 bases and J by 4 bases. This CDR3 contains 16 residues. The CDR3 region is CASSISSGSGYNEQFF. The CDR3 region has the DNA TGTGCCAGTAGTATCTCTAGCGGGAGCGGGTACAATGAGCAGTTCTTC.

The rearrangement uses TRBV5-6 and TRBJ2-2, with 7 bases aligning to TRBD2. CDR1 and CDR2 (germline): SGHDT, YYEEEE. This CDR3 spans 14 amino acids. In nucleotides, the CDR3 is TGTGCGAGCGGGATAGGGACCAACACCGGGGAGCTGTTTTTT. Translating it yields CASGIGTNTGELFF.

The V call is TRBV7-9, the J call TRBJ2-5; TRBD1 matches at 9 bases. The CDR3 contains 17 residues. After removal of 5 bases from V and 1 base from J, the junction contained 11 bases not matched to a gene. Germline CDR1 reads SEHNR; CDR2 reads FQNEAQ (reference sequence). The CDR3 DNA reads TGTGCCAGCAGCGATTCATTCGGGACAGGGTTCCAAGAGACCCAGTACTTC. Translation gives CASSDSFGTGFQETQYF.